This T cell receptor beta chain was sequenced during a study of T cell responses to AZD1222 COVID-19 vaccine. Across the study: Analysis merged second doses at about 4 or about 12 weeks. Study-level results: Reports say nearly half of spike-specific TCRs go after unmutated variant regions. An increase in Spike-specific TCR breadth and depth was observed after two AZD1222 doses. Without day 14 samples, only post-peak T cell repertoires were studied.

Some clones are missing from TCRdb's copy, which holds only in-frame ones; the method was immunoSEQ multiplex PCR. The sample has some 83,000 clones, roughly 86% seen once. The sample holds one count of this clone. Its specificity is unknown. The V gene lost 7 bases and the J gene lost 5 bases, with 14 bases spanning the gap. The CDR3 totals 14 residues. The germline V gene encodes CDR1 MGHDK and CDR2 SYGVNS. This clonotype was obtained from an adult in good health. Here the sequenced sample was peripheral blood, taken on day 0 of AZD1222 vaccination. This chain links TRBV25-1 with TRBJ1-4, with a weak D call TRBD1 (6 bases). In DNA form, the CDR3 reads TGTGCCAGCACGAGGGGGGGGATCAATGAAAAACTGTTTTTT. Translating it yields CASTRGGINEKLFF.